This TCR beta chain stems from a study of T cells after yellow fever vaccination. Across the study: Preparing low-cell-number fractions relied on SMART-Seq v4 Ultra Low Input. Study conclusions and caveats: The secondary response showed a weaker magnitude and a faster peak, day 5 versus 15. Reappearance after the booster was seen for most primary-vaccination clones, at 95% to 97% CD4 and around 90% CD8.

CDR3 length: 13 amino acids. Germline V gene lookup returns CDR1 DFQATT and CDR2 SNEGSKA (reference sequence). V was clipped by 3 bases and J by 4 bases; unmatched bases: 1. Making TCR cDNA involved 5'RACE template switching, which added UMIs and a universal primer site. TCRdb itself ran the 5' RACE reads through MiXCR, one entry per CDR3 protein. The sample shows about 320,000 distinct CDR3 sequences, approximately 12% of them seen only once. Remarks on this clonotype: The target antigen is unknown.

This chain uses TRBV20-1 with TRBJ1-1; 11 nucleotides match TRBD1. This material consisted of CD4+ T cells sorted from PBMCs, taken 45 days after the yellow fever booster vaccination. The sequence derives from a man between 18 and 35 years old who received the YFV17D yellow fever vaccine. Here the CDR3 reads CSARDRGLTEAFF. The CDR3 nucleotides are TGCAGTGCTAGGGACAGGGGGCTCACTGAAGCTTTCTTT.